These 25 T cell receptor beta chains were all obtained from the same sample, sequenced in a study of response to subunit inactivated influenza vaccine. TCRdb fed the RT-PCR reads into MiXCR, producing one record per CDR3 protein. This sample has 590,000 or so distinct CDR3 sequences, with about 14% found just once. The sample in question was PBMCs from blood, obtained about 14 days before vaccination. The source is a man aged 50 or older who received an inactivated influenza vaccine.

This clonotype was counted between two and nine times. The chain joins TRBV7-9 to TRBJ2-1, with D unclear. The ends were cut back, 1 base at V and 9 bases at J, with 10 bases in the middle. The CDR3 sequence is 13 residues long. Per germline, CDR1 SEHNR and CDR2 FQNEAQ (reference sequence). The CDR3 DNA reads as TGTGCCAGCAGCTTAGAGTGGGGTGGTGAGCAGTTCTTC. It codes for CASSLEWGGEQFF. The variable domain in full, completed from reference TRBV7-9 and TRBJ2-1, reads DTGVSQNPRHKITKRGQNVTFRCDPISEHNRLYWYRQTLGQGPEFLTYFQNEAQLEKSRLLSDRFSAERPKGSFSTLEIQRTEQGDSAMYLCASSLEWGGEQFFGPGTRLTVL.

This clonotype was recorded a few times. This sequence joins TRBV7-9 and TRBJ1-1; possible D gene TRBD1, 6 bases. CDR1 is SEHNR, CDR2 FQNEAQ, per germline (reference sequence). The V and J ends lost 5 bases and 2 bases respectively, with 15 bases between them. This CDR3 spans 15 amino acids. CDR3 region: CASSPMGHSNTEAFF. In DNA form, the CDR3 reads TGTGCCAGCAGCCCCATGGGACACAGCAACACTGAAGCTTTCTTT. Full variable domain (rest looked up from reference TRBV7-9 and TRBJ1-1): DTGVSQNPRHKITKRGQNVTFRCDPISEHNRLYWYRQTLGQGPEFLTYFQNEAQLEKSRLLSDRFSAERPKGSFSTLEIQRTEQGDSAMYLCASSPMGHSNTEAFFGQGTRLTVV.

This chain uses TRBV7-2 with TRBJ2-7; 11 bases line up with TRBD2. V trimming: 5 bases; J trimming: 2 bases; junction bases outside the gene matches: 5. CDR1 SGHTA and CDR2 FQGNSA come from the germline V gene. This CDR3 is 15 amino acids long. The CDR3 sequence: CASSIGLAGPYEQYF. CDR3 nucleotide sequence: TGTGCCAGCAGCATTGGACTAGCGGGCCCCTACGAGCAGTACTTC.

In its sample, this clonotype was seen many times. V and J are TRBV20-1 and TRBJ2-7, with 7 bases fitting TRBD2. This CDR3 spans 13 amino acids. V was pared by 6 bases and J by 6 bases, with 11 bases of the junction left unmatched. CDR1 is DFQATT, CDR2 SNEGSKA, per germline (reference sequence). The CDR3 coding sequence is TGCAGTGCGTCGGGACTTTCGGGGGGCGAGCAGTACTTC. Protein product: CSASGLSGGEQYF.

Written as DNA, the CDR3 is TGTGCCAGCAGCCAAGCCGGGGAAATGAACACTGAAGCTTTCTTT. Translation: CASSQAGEMNTEAFF. The chain carries TRBV4-2 and TRBJ1-1, with D hard to call. Trimming removed 1 base from V and 0 bases from J, with 9 bases in between. The CDR3 extends over 15 amino acids. Germline V gene sequence: CDR1 LGHNA, CDR2 YNFKEQ.

The J gene is TRBJ2-1, the V gene TRBV20-1, with 8 nucleotides matching TRBD2. The CDR3 sequence is 15 residues long. Unmatched junction bases numbered 7, after V lost 6 bases and J lost 0 bases. CDR1 DFQATT and CDR2 SNEGSKA come from the germline V gene (reference sequence). The CDR3 is CSAFSGTSSYNEQFF. The CDR3 region has the DNA TGCAGTGCCTTTAGCGGGACGAGCTCCTACAATGAGCAGTTCTTC.

V gene TRBV4-1 combines with J gene TRBJ1-1, with TRBD1 matching over 8 bases. The CDR3 is 15 amino acids. The germline CDR1 and CDR2 sequences are MGHRA and YSYEKL. J was trimmed by 2 bases and V by 8 bases; bases with no gene match: 10. Here the CDR3 reads CASGQVGQGNTEAFF. The CDR3 DNA reads TGCGCCAGCGGACAAGTAGGACAGGGAAACACTGAAGCTTTCTTT.

This clonotype was observed a few times. The chain recombines TRBV20-1 with TRBJ2-2; D gene unclear. This CDR3 has 15 residues. Trimming pared 2 bases from V and 1 base from J, leaving 11 bases between. Germline CDR1 reads DFQATT; CDR2 reads SNEGSKA (reference sequence). The CDR3 reads CSARPARGNTGELFF. CDR3 nucleotides: TGCAGTGCTAGACCCGCAAGAGGGAACACCGGGGAGCTGTTTTTT.

This clonotype has a handful of counts. V gene TRBV15 combines with J gene TRBJ2-1; D gene ambiguous. V was shortened by 5 bases and J by 5 bases, with 13 bases between the two germline ends. Looked up from germline, CDR1 is LNHNV and CDR2 is YYDKDF (reference sequence). The CDR3 runs to 14 residues. This chain's CDR3 is CATSPSGVDNEQFF. CDR3 nucleotides: TGTGCCACCAGCCCCTCCGGAGTTGACAATGAGCAGTTCTTC.

This clonotype has a handful of counts. This chain links TRBV27 with TRBJ2-2; weak D call: TRBD2 (5 bases). V lost 3 bases, J lost 4 bases, and 21 bases lay in between. CDR3 length: 18 amino acids. Germline CDR1 reads MNHEY; CDR2 reads SMNVEV (reference sequence). The chain's CDR3 is CASSLASGYLLGTGELFF. The CDR3 bases are TGTGCCAGCAGTTTGGCCAGCGGTTACTTGTTGGGCACCGGGGAGCTGTTTTTT.

The CDR3 region is CASSSRDRFLGANVLTF. CDR3 sequence (DNA): TGTGCCAGCAGCTCCCGGGACCGCTTCCTCGGGGCCAACGTCCTGACTTTC. The chain couples TRBV7-8 to TRBJ2-6; D may correspond to TRBD1 or TRBD2 (5 bases each). From germline, CDR1 is SGHVS and CDR2 FQNEAQ. V lost 4 bases and J lost 4, with 17 bases in between. This CDR3 is 17 amino acids long.

This clonotype was counted only a few times. CDR3 amino acids: CASSLGRQGVRTGELFF. The DNA of the CDR3 is TGTGCCAGCAGTTTAGGGCGTCAGGGAGTGAGGACCGGGGAGCTGTTTTTT. The V and J genes are TRBV27 and TRBJ2-2; D is possibly TRBD1 or TRBD2 (5 bases each). V was shortened by 2 bases and J by 5 bases, with 18 bases between the two germline ends. Germline values: CDR1 MNHEY, CDR2 SMNVEV (reference sequence). The CDR3 runs 17 residues.

This clonotype occurred once. The chain joins TRBV11-3 to TRBJ2-5; 14 nucleotides line up with TRBD2. This CDR3 has 17 amino acids. The ends lost 1 base at V and 2 bases at J; junction bases unmatched: 3. Germline CDR1 SGHNT, CDR2 YENEEA. CDR3 nucleotide sequence: TGTGCCAGCAGCTTAGGTGGACTAGCGGGAGGTCAAGAGACCCAGTACTTC. It specifies CASSLGGLAGGQETQYF. Together with reference TRBV11-3 and TRBJ2-5, the CDR3 gives the full variable domain: EAGVVQSPRYKIIEKKQPVAFWCNPISGHNTLYWYLQNLGQGPELLIRYENEEAVDDSQLPKDRFSAERLKGVDSTLKIQPAELGDSAVYLCASSLGGLAGGQETQYFGPGTRLLVL.

This clonotype was seen only a few times. V and J are TRBV11-3 and TRBJ2-1; 9 nucleotides match TRBD2. The CDR3 is 15 amino acids. Germline V lookup: CDR1 SGHNT, CDR2 YENEEA. Trimming took 4 bases from V and 8 from J; bases not matched to a gene: 9. CDR3 sequence (DNA): TGTGCCAGCAGCTCCGGGGTAGCGGGAGTCCATGAGCAGTTCTTC. Protein: CASSSGVAGVHEQFF.

The chain employs TRBV13 and TRBJ1-1, with D perhaps matching TRBD1 (5 bases). The CDR3 contains 15 residues. Germline V gene sequence: CDR1 PRHDT, CDR2 FYEKMQ (reference sequence). The V end lost 2 bases, the J end lost 2 bases, and 12 bases lay between the germline ends. The CDR3 DNA sequence: TGTGCCAGCAGCTTACGACGGGGCGATAACACTGAAGCTTTCTTT. Translated, it gives CASSLRRGDNTEAFF.

The rearrangement joins TRBV20-1 to TRBJ2-1, with 10 bases identical to TRBD2. Germline CDR1 is DFQATT and CDR2 is SNEGSKA (reference sequence). V gave up 4 bases and J gave up 4 bases; unmatched junction bases: 10. The CDR3 covers 16 residues. As DNA, the CDR3 is TGCAGTGCTAAATCGGCTAGCGGGAGACTATACAATGAGCAGTTCTTC. This sequence encodes CSAKSASGRLYNEQFF.

The chain employs TRBV20-1 and TRBJ2-7; no clear D. Germline CDR1 reads DFQATT; CDR2 reads SNEGSKA (reference sequence). The CDR3 contains 13 residues. Deletions cut 0 bases from V and 0 bases from J, with 6 bases between. The CDR3 sequence: CSARDRNSYEQYF. In nucleotides, the CDR3 is TGCAGTGCTAGAGATAGGAACTCCTACGAGCAGTACTTC.

This clonotype was counted only a few times. This rearrangement joins TRBV6-1 to TRBJ2-3; TRBD2 matches at 7 bases. The trim removed 2 bases at V and 0 bases at J, leaving 5 bases unmatched. The CDR3 loop spans 16 amino acids. CDR1 is MNHNS and CDR2 is SASEGT in the germline V gene. CDR3 loop: CASSETLAVSTDTQYF. DNA of the CDR3: TGTGCCAGCAGTGAAACCCTAGCGGTTAGCACAGATACGCAGTATTTT.

The chain is built from TRBV6-1 and TRBJ2-4; 8 bases match TRBD1. This CDR3 spans 14 amino acids. J was trimmed by 12 bases and V by 7 bases; bases with no gene match: 14. Germline CDR1 and CDR2: MNHNS and SASEGT. The CDR3: CASTPQMRQGYQYF. For the CDR3, the DNA is TGTGCCAGCACCCCTCAAATGAGACAGGGGTATCAGTACTTC.

This chain links TRBV4-1 with TRBJ2-5; D may be TRBD2 (6 bases). Germline loops: CDR1 MGHRA, CDR2 YSYEKL. V shed 5 bases and J shed 3 bases, with 13 bases lying between them. The CDR3 is 14 amino acids. CDR3 DNA sequence: TGCGCCAGCAGCAAACCGGGAGCTAAAGAGACCCAGTACTTC. It encodes CASSKPGAKETQYF.

This chain connects TRBV5-1 to TRBJ2-3; D not certain. The CDR3 has 14 amino acids. Germline-derived CDR1 and CDR2 are SGHRS and YFSETQ. V dropped 2 bases and J dropped 4 bases, with 11 bases sitting between them. CDR3 DNA sequence: TGCGCCAGCAGCTTCGGTCAGGTGGCAGATACGCAGTATTTT. As protein: CASSFGQVADTQYF.

This clonotype was recorded at least ten times. This chain joins TRBV10-3 and TRBJ2-7; either TRBD1 or TRBD2 may supply D (6 bases each). V dropped 0 bases and J dropped 5 bases, with 11 bases sitting between them. The CDR3 has 14 residues. The germline V gene has CDR1 ENHRY and CDR2 SYGVKD. The CDR3 is CAISESLGGHEQYF. CDR3 DNA sequence: TGTGCCATCAGTGAGTCGTTGGGGGGCCACGAGCAGTACTTC.

The genes are TRBV4-3 and TRBJ2-1, with 10 bases fitting TRBD2. V lost 0 bases to trimming and J lost 5 bases; unmatched junction nucleotides: 16. Per germline, CDR1 LGHNA and CDR2 YSLEER. The CDR3 is 20 amino acids. The CDR3 loop is CASSQDLRAWASGSHNEQFF. The CDR3 coding sequence is TGCGCCAGCAGCCAAGATTTAAGGGCCTGGGCTAGCGGGAGTCACAATGAGCAGTTCTTC.

This clonotype has more than one count but fewer than ten. The gene calls are TRBV12-3 or TRBV12-4 and TRBJ2-3; D may match TRBD1 or TRBD2 (7 bases each). CDR3 length: 16 amino acids. The germline V and J ends were trimmed by 6 bases and 0 bases, with 16 bases remaining between them. CDR3 DNA sequence: TGTGCCAGCAGCCTCCAGGGGGGGGCCAGCACAGATACGCAGTATTTT. Translation: CASSLQGGASTDTQYF.

The V and J genes are TRBV18 and TRBJ2-2; possibly TRBD1 for D (5 bases). The germline gives CDR1 KGHSH, CDR2 LQKENI. Trimming took off 2 bases at V and 0 bases at J, with 10 bases between the two ends. CDR3 length: 16 residues. This chain's CDR3 is CASSPSRASNTGELFF. The CDR3 DNA is TGTGCCAGCTCACCATCCAGGGCTTCGAACACCGGGGAGCTGTTTTTT.